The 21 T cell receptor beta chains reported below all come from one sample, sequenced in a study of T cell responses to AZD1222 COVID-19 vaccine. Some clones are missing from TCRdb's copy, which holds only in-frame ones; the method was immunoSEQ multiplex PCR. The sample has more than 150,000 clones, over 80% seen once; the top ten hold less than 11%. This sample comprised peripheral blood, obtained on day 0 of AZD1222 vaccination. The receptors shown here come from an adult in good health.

The CDR3: CASKEGPGSPLHF. In DNA form, the CDR3 reads TGTGCCAGCAAGGAGGGTCCGGGGTCACCCCTCCACTTT. This rearrangement joins TRBV25-1 to TRBJ1-6; the D is unclear. Trimming removed 7 bases at V and 10 bases at J, with 14 bases between. Per the germline V gene, CDR1 is MGHDK and CDR2 is SYGVNS. The CDR3 loop spans 13 amino acids.

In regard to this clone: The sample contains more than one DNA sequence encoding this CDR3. The CDR3 sequence is CASSYDLNQPQHF. CDR3 sequence (DNA): TGTGCCAGCAGTTACGACCTTAATCAGCCCCAGCATTTT. This chain links TRBV6-5 with TRBJ1-5; no clear D gene. Between the trimmed V and J ends, which lost 2 bases and 4 bases, there was a span of 6 bases. The CDR3 is 13 amino acids. CDR1 is MNHEY and CDR2 is SVGAGI in the germline V gene.

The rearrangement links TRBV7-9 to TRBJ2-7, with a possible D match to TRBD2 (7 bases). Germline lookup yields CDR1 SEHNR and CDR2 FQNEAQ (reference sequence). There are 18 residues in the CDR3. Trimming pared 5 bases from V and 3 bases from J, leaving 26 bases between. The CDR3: CASSAPLLGERGGYEQYF. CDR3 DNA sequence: TGTGCCAGCAGCGCTCCTCTCTTGGGAGAGAGGGGGGGCTACGAGCAGTACTTC. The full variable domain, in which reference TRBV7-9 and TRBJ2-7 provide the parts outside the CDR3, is DTGVSQNPRHKITKRGQNVTFRCDPISEHNRLYWYRQTLGQGPEFLTYFQNEAQLEKSRLLSDRFSAERPKGSFSTLEIQRTEQGDSAMYLCASSAPLLGERGGYEQYFGPGTRLTVT.

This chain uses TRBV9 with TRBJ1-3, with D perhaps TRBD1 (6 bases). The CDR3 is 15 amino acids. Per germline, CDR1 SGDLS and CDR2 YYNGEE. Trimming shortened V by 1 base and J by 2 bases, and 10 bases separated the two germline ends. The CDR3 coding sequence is TGTGCCAGCAGCGTAAGGGCAGGGGCTGGAAACACCATATATTTT. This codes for CASSVRAGAGNTIYF.

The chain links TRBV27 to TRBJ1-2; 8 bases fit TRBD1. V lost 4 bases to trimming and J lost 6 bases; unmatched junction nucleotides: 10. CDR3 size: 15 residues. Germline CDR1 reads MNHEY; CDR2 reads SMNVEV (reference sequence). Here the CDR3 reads CASSWIQGARDGYTF. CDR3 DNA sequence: TGTGCCAGCAGTTGGATTCAGGGGGCGAGGGATGGCTACACCTTC.

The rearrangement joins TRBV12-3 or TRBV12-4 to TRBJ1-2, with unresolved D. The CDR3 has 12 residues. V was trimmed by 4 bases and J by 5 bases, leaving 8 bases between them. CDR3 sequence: CASSSPGYGYTF. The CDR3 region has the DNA TGTGCCAGCAGTTCCCCCGGGTATGGCTACACCTTC.

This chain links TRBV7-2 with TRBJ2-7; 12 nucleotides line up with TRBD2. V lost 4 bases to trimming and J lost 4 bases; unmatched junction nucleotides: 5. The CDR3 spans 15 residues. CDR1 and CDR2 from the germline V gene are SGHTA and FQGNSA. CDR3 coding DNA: TGTGCCAGCAGCTCTAGCGGGGGGGTGTTTTACGAGCAGTACGTC. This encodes CASSSSGGVFYEQYV.

Here the CDR3 reads CASSIASDRGVTEAFF. The CDR3 DNA follows: TGTGCCAGTAGTATAGCCTCTGACAGGGGGGTCACTGAAGCTTTCTTT. V usage is TRBV19 and J usage is TRBJ1-1, with 9 bases matching TRBD1. Per the germline V gene, CDR1 is LNHDA and CDR2 is SQIVND (reference sequence). CDR3 length equals 16 residues. Losses at the gene ends were 1 base for V and 4 bases for J; bases not matched to a gene: 7.

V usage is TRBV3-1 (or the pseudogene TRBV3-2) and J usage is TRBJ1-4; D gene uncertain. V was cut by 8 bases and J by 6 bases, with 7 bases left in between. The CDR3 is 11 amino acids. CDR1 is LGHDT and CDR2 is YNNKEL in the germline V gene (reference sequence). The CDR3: CASGDYEKLFF. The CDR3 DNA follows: TGTGCCAGCGGTGATTATGAAAAACTGTTTTTT.

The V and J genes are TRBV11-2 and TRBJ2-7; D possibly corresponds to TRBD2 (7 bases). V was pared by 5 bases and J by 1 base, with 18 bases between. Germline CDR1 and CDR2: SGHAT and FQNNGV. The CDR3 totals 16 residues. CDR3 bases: TGTGCCAGCAGCCCGATCCGGGGGGCGACGTCCTACGAGCAGTACGTC. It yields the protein CASSPIRGATSYEQYV.

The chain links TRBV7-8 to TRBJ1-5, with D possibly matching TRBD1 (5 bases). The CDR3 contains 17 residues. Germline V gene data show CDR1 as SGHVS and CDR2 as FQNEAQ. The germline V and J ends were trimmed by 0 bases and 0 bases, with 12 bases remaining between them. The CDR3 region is CASSLAVRQNSNQPQHF. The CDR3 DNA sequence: TGTGCCAGCAGCTTAGCAGTTCGACAGAATAGCAATCAGCCCCAGCATTTT.

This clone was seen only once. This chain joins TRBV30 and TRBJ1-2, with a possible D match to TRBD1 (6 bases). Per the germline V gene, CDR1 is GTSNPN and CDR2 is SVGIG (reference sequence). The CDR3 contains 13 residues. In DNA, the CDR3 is TGTGCTTTGGCGGGGGGCCCTAACTATGGCTACACCTTC. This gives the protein CALAGGPNYGYTF. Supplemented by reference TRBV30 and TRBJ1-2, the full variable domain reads SQTIHQWPATLVQPVGSPLSLECTVEGTSNPNLYWYRQAAGRGLQLLFYSVGIGQISSEVPQNLSASRPQDRQFILSSKKLLLSDSGFYLCALAGGPNYGYTFGSGTRLTVV.

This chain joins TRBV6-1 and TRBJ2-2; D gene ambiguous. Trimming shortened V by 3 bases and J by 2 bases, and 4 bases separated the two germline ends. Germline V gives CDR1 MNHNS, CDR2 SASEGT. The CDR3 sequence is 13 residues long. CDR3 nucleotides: TGTGCCAGCAGTGACACTAACACCGGGGAGCTGTTTTTT. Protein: CASSDTNTGELFF.

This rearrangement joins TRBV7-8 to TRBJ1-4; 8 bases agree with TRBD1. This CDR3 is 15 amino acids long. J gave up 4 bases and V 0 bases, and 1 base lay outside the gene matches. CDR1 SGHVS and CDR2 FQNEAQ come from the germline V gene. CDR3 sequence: CASSLADRDNEKLFF. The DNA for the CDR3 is TGTGCCAGCAGCTTAGCGGACAGGGATAATGAAAAACTGTTTTTT.

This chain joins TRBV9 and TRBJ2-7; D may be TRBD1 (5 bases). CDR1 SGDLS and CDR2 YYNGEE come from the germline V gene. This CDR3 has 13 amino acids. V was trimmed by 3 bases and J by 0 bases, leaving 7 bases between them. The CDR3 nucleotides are TGTGCCAGCAGCGCCAGGGCCTCCTACGAGCAGTACTTC. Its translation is CASSARASYEQYF.

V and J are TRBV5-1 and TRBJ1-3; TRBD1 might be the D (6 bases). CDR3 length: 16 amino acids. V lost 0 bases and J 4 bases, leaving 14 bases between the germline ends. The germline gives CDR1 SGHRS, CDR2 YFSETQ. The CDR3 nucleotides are TGCGCCAGCAGCTTGGGGCCGGGGGGCGCCGGAAACACCATATATTTT. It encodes CASSLGPGGAGNTIYF.

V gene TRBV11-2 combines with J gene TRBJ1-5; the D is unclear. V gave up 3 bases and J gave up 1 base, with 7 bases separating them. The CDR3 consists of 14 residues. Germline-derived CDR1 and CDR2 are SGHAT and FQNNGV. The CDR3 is CASSFGLSNQPQHF. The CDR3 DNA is TGTGCCAGCAGCTTTGGATTGAGCAATCAGCCCCAGCATTTT.

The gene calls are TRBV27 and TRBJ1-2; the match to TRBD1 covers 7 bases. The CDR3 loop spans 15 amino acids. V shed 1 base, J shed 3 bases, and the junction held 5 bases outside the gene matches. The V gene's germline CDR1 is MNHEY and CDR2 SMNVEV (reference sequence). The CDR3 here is CASSLFPGGDYGYTF. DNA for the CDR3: TGTGCCAGCAGTTTATTCCCAGGGGGGGACTATGGCTACACCTTC.

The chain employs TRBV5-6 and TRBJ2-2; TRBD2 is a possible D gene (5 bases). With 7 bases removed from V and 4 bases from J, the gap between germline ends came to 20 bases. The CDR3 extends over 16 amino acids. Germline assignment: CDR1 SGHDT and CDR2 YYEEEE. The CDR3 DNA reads TGTGCCAGCTCTATGAAGGTGTATGGAGGCACCGGGGAGCTGTTTTTT. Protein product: CASSMKVYGGTGELFF.

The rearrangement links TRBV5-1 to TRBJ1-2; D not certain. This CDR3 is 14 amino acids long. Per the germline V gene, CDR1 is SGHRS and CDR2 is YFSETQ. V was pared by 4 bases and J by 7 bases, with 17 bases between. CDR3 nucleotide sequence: TGCGCCAGCAGCACGGACCCTAAAGACGGTGGCTACACCTTC. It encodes CASSTDPKDGGYTF.

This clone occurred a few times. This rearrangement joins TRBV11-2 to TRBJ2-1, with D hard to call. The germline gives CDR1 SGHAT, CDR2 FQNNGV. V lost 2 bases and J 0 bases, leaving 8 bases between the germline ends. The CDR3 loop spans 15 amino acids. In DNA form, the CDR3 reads TGTGCCAGCAGCTTACAACCCGACTCCTACAATGAGCAGTTCTTC. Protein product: CASSLQPDSYNEQFF.